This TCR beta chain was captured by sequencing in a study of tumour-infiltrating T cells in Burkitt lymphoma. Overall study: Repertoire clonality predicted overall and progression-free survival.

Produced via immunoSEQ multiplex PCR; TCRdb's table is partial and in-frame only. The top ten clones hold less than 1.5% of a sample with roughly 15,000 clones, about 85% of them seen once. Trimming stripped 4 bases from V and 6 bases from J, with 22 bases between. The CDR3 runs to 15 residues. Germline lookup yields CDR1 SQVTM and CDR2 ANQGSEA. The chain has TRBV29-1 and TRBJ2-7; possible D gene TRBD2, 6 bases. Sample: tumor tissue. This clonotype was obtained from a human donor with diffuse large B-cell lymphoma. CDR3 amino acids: CSVGKGTSPASEQYF. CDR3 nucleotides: TGCAGCGTTGGAAAGGGGACTTCACCTGCTAGCGAGCAGTACTTC.